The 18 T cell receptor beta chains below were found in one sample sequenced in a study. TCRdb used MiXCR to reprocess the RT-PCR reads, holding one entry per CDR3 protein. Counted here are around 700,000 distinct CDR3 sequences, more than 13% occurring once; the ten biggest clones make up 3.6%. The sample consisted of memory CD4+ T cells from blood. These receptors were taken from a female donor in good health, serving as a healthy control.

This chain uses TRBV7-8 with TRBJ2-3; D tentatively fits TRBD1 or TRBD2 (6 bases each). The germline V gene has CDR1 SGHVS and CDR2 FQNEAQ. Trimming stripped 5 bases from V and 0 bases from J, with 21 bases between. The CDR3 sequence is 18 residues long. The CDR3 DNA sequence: TGTGCCAGCAGCCCCCTTAGGGGGGACATTTATAGCACAGATACGCAGTATTTT. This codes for CASSPLRGDIYSTDTQYF.

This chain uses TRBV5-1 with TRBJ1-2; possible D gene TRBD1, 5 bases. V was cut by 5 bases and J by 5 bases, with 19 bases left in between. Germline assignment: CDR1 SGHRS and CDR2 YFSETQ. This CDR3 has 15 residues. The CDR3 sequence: CASRARGDNPYGYTF. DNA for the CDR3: TGCGCCAGCAGGGCACGGGGCGATAACCCGTATGGCTACACCTTC.

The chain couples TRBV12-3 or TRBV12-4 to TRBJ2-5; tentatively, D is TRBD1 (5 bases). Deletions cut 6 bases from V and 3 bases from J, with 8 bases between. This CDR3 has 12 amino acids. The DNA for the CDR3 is TGTGCCAGCAGCAGACAGAAAGAGACCCAGTACTTC. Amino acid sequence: CASSRQKETQYF.

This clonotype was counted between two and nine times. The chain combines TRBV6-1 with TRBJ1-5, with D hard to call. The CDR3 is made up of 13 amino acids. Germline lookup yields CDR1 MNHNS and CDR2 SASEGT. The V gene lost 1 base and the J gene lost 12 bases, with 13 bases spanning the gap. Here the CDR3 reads CASSEEVTRLQHF. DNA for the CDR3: TGTGCCAGCAGTGAAGAAGTAACAAGGCTCCAGCATTTT.

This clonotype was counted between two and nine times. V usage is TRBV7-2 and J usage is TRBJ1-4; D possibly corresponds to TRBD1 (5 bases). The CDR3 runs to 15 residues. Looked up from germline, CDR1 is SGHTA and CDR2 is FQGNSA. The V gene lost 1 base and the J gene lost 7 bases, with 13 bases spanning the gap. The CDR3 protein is CASSLGGKGGEKLFF. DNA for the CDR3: TGTGCCAGCAGCTTAGGGGGCAAGGGAGGTGAAAAACTGTTTTTT.

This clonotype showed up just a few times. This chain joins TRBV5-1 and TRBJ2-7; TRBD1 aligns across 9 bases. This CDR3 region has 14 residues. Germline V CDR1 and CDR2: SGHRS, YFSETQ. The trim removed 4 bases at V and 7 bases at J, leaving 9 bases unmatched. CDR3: CASSRAGQGDEQYF. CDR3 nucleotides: TGCGCCAGCAGCCGCGCGGGACAGGGTGATGAGCAGTACTTC. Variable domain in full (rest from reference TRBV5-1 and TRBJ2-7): KAGVTQTPRYLIKTRGQQVTLSCSPISGHRSVSWYQQTPGQGLQFLFEYFSETQRNKGNFPGRFSGRQFSNSRSEMNVSTLELGDSALYLCASSRAGQGDEQYFGPGTRLTVT.

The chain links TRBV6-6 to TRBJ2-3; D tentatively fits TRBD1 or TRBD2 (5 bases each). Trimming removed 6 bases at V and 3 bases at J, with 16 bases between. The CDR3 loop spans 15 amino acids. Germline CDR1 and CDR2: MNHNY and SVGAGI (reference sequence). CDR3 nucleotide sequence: TGTGCCAGCAGACCCCAGCAAGAGGGGACAGATACGCAGTATTTT. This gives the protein CASRPQQEGTDTQYF.

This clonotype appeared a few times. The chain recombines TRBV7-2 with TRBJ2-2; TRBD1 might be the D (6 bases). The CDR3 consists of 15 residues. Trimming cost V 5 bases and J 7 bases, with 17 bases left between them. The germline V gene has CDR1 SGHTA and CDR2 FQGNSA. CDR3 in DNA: TGTGCCAGCAGCCGACGGACAGAGAGTCGCGGGGAGCTGTTTTTT. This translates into CASSRRTESRGELFF.

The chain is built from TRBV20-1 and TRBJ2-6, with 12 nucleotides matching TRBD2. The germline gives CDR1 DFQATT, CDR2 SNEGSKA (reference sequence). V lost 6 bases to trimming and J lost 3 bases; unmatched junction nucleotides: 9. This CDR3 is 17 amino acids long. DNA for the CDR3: TGCAGTGCAACTCTAGCGGGAGGGCCAATTGGGGCCAACGTCCTGACTTTC. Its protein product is CSATLAGGPIGANVLTF.

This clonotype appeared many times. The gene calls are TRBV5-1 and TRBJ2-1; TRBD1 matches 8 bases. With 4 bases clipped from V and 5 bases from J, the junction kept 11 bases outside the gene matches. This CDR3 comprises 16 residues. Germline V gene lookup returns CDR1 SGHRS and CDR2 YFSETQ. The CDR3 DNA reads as TGCGCCAGCAGCACGGGACAGGAGTTGGCGAACAATGAGCAGTTCTTC. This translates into CASSTGQELANNEQFF.

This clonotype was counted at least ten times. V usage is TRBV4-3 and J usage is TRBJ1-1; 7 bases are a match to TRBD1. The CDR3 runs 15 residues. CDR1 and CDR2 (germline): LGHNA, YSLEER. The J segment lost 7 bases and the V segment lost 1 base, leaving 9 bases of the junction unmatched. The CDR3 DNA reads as TGCGCCAGCAGCCAAGCCGAAGACAGGGAAGGTGAAGCTTTCTTT. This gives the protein CASSQAEDREGEAFF.

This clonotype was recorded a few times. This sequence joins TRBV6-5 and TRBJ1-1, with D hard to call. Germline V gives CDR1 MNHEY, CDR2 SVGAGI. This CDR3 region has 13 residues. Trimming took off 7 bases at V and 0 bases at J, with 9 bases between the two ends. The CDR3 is CASTSELNTEAFF. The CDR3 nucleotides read TGTGCCAGCACCTCAGAATTGAACACTGAAGCTTTCTTT.

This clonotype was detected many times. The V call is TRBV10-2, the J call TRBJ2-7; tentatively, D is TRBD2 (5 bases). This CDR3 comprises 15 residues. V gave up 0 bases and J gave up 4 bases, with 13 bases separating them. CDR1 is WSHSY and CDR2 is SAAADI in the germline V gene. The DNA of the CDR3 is TGCGCCAGCAGTGAGTCGATGGCCCCGGGGTACGAGCAGTACTTC. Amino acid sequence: CASSESMAPGYEQYF.

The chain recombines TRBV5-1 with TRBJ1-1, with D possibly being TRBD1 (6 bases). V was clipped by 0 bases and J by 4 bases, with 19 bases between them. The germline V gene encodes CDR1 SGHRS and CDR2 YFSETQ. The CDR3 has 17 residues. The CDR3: CASSLGPAVRDTTEAFF. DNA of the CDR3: TGCGCCAGCAGCTTGGGACCAGCCGTCCGGGACACCACTGAAGCTTTCTTT.

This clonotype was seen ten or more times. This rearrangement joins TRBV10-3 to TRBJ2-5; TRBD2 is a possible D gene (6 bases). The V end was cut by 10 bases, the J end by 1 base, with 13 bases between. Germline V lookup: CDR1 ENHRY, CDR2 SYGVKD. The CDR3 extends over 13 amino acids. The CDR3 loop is CATAAGIQETQYF. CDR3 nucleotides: TGTGCCACCGCCGCGGGGATCCAAGAGACCCAGTACTTC.

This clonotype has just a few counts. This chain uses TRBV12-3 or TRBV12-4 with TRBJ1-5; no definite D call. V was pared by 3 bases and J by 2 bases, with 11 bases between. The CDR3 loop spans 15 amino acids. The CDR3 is CASSFGGYGNQPQHF. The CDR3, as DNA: TGTGCCAGCAGTTTTGGAGGGTACGGCAATCAGCCCCAGCATTTT.

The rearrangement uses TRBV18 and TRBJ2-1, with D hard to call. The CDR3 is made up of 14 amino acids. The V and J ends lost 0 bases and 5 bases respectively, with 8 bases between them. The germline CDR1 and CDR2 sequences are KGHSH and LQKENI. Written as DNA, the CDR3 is TGTGCCAGCTCACCACCGCTCTCAAACAATGAGCAGTTCTTC. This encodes CASSPPLSNNEQFF.

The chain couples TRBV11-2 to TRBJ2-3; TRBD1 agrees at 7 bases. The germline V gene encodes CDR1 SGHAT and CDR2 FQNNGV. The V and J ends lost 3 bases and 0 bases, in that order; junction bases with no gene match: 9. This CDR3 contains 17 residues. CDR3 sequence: CASSFWTGQTSTDTQYF. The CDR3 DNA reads TGTGCCAGCAGCTTTTGGACAGGTCAAACTAGCACAGATACGCAGTATTTT.